Sequencing of this T cell receptor beta chain was carried out in a study of T cells in Graves' hyperthyroidism and ophthalmopathy. Many counts were recorded for this clonotype. Its antigen is undetermined. Criteria for exclusion of patients were uncontrolled infection, other autoimmune disease, pregnancy or lactation. Amplification targeted TCR beta CDR3 regions from RNA transcripts. HTBI primers were the set used in a first-round RT-PCR of the TCR CDR3. TCRdb independently ran MiXCR on the multiplex PCR reads; one entry per CDR3 protein. The sample lists fewer than 400,000 distinct CDR3 sequences, around 14% occurring once. The study's findings and limits: Appearing also in blood were most of the thyroid clonotypes expanded above 0.001.

The ends lost 1 base at V and 4 bases at J; junction bases unmatched: 4. The CDR3 spans 16 residues. This chain uses TRBV12-3 or TRBV12-4 with TRBJ2-1; 10 positions match TRBD2. Specimen: blood. The clonotype originates from a woman aged 18-29 years with Graves' hyperthyroidism that later progressed to Graves' ophthalmopathy. CDR3 sequence (DNA): TGTGCCAGCAGTTTAGACCAGACTAGCGGGTACAATGAGCAGTTCTTC. Residues: CASSLDQTSGYNEQFF.